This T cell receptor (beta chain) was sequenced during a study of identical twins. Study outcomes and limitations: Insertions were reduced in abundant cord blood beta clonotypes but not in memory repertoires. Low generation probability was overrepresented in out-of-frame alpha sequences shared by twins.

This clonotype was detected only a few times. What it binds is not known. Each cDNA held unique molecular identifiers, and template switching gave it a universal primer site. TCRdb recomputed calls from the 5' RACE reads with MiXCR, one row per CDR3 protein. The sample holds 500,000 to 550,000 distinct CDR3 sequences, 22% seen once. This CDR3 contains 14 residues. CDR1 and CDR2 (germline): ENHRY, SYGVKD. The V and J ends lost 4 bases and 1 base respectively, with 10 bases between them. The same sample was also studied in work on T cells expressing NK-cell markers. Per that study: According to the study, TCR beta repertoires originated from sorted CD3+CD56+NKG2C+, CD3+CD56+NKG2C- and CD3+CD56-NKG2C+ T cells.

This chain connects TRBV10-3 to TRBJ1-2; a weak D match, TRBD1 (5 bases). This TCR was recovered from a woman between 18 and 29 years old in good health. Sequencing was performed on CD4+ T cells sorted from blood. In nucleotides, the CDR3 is TGTGCCATCAGTGGGCAGGGAGGTAACTATGGCTACACCTTC. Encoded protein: CAISGQGGNYGYTF.